The 27 T cell receptor beta chains presented below share a single source sample, sequenced in a study of blood T cells in healthy people across ages. Then a second PCR, running roughly 7 to 11 cycles, was carried out with a sample-barcoded 5' primer and a J-beta primer mix. MiXCR, run by TCRdb on the 5' RACE reads, gives a single entry per CDR3 protein. The table lists about a million distinct CDR3 sequences, around 48% of them singletons. The sample was blood. These receptors originate from a man aged 25 to 40 in good health.

At least ten counts were recorded for this clonotype. The CDR3 DNA reads as TGCAGCGCCGAAAGGGGTCAGGGAAGCTCCTACAATGAGCAGTTCTTC. Translated: CSAERGQGSSYNEQFF. This chain connects TRBV29-1 to TRBJ2-1; TRBD1 might be the D (5 bases). V gave up 7 bases and J gave up 0 bases, with 19 bases separating them. Germline CDR1 reads SQVTM; CDR2 reads ANQGSEA. The CDR3 runs 16 residues.

The chain carries TRBV3-1 and TRBJ2-7; 7 bases align to TRBD2. Germline CDR1 reads LGHDT; CDR2 reads YNNKEL (reference sequence). CDR3 length: 14 amino acids. The V gene end was trimmed by 3 bases and the J gene end by 1 base; junction bases not matched to a gene: 3. The CDR3: CASSQRTRSYEQYF. The DNA for the CDR3 is TGTGCCAGCAGCCAGAGGACTAGATCCTACGAGCAGTACTTC.

This clonotype was counted a single time. The V and J genes are TRBV10-1 and TRBJ2-2, with 9 bases lining up with TRBD1. Germline CDR1 reads WNHNN; CDR2 reads SYGVQD (reference sequence). CDR3 size: 13 residues. V lost 6 bases and J lost 8; bases outside the gene matches: 4. The CDR3 sequence is CASSRDRDGELFF. CDR3 bases: TGCGCCAGCAGCCGGGACAGGGATGGGGAGCTGTTTTTT.

This clonotype was observed a handful of times. The V call is TRBV7-2, the J call TRBJ2-7, with a tentative D call TRBD2 (5 bases). The V gene lost 1 base and the J gene lost 3 bases, with 10 bases spanning the gap. There are 14 residues in the CDR3. The germline gives CDR1 SGHTA, CDR2 FQGNSA. CDR3 sequence: CASSLEAVVYEQYF. CDR3 nucleotide sequence: TGTGCCAGCAGCTTAGAAGCGGTCGTCTACGAGCAGTACTTC. The whole variable domain, filled in from reference TRBV7-2 and TRBJ2-7, reads GAGVSQSPSNKVTEKGKDVELRCDPISGHTALYWYRQSLGQGLEFLIYFQGNSAPDKSGLPSDRFSAERTGGSVSTLTIQRTQQEDSAVYLCASSLEAVVYEQYFGPGTRLTVT.

This clonotype was observed a handful of times. This chain joins TRBV12-3 or TRBV12-4 and TRBJ2-7; maybe TRBD1 (6 bases). The ends were cut back, 5 bases at V and 4 bases at J, with 15 bases in the middle. The CDR3 runs 14 residues. The CDR3, as DNA: TGTGCCAGCAGTATGTCGGGACAAAAATACGAGCAGTACTTC. Translation: CASSMSGQKYEQYF.

This rearrangement joins TRBV6-5 to TRBJ1-5, with D maybe TRBD1 (5 bases). The CDR3 loop spans 15 amino acids. Trimming pared 8 bases from V and 0 bases from J, leaving 14 bases between. Germline V gene data show CDR1 as MNHEY and CDR2 as SVGAGI. The chain's CDR3 is CASGETVYSNQPQHF. Written as DNA, the CDR3 is TGTGCCAGCGGAGAGACAGTCTATAGCAATCAGCCCCAGCATTTT.

The chain employs TRBV7-2 and TRBJ2-2; D uncertain. V gave up 1 base and J gave up 5 bases, with 8 bases separating them. Germline V CDR1 and CDR2: SGHTA, FQGNSA. This CDR3 contains 14 residues. The CDR3 region is CASSLGQRTGELFF. CDR3 nucleotide sequence: TGTGCCAGCAGCTTAGGGCAGAGGACCGGGGAGCTGTTTTTT.

The chain carries TRBV30 and TRBJ2-1; D gene ambiguous. The CDR3 extends over 11 amino acids. Germline loops: CDR1 GTSNPN, CDR2 SVGIG (reference sequence). The V end lost 2 bases, the J end lost 6 bases, and 5 bases lay between the germline ends. The CDR3 here is CAWSRVNEQFF. The DNA for the CDR3 is TGTGCCTGGAGTAGGGTCAATGAGCAGTTCTTC.

The rearrangement links TRBV15 to TRBJ2-4; weak D call: TRBD1 (6 bases). Trimming removed 6 bases from V and 5 bases from J, with 17 bases in between. Germline V gene lookup returns CDR1 LNHNV and CDR2 YYDKDF (reference sequence). This CDR3 comprises 15 residues. In nucleotides, the CDR3 is TGTGCCACCAGTAGGAAGACAGGTGAACAAAACATTCAGTACTTC. It encodes CATSRKTGEQNIQYF. Looking up the rest from reference TRBV15 and TRBJ2-4 gives the full variable domain: DAMVIQNPRYQVTQFGKPVTLSCSQTLNHNVMYWYQQKSSQAPKLLFHYYDKDFNNEADTPDNFQSRRPNTSFCFLDIRSPGLGDTAMYLCATSRKTGEQNIQYFGAGTRLSVL.

The V and J genes are TRBV12-3 or TRBV12-4 and TRBJ1-2, with TRBD1 as a possible D gene (6 bases). Trimming took off 3 bases at V and 8 bases at J, with 13 bases between the two ends. The CDR3 contains 13 residues. The DNA of the CDR3 is TGTGCCAGCAGTTTGGGCAGGGGCGGCGGCTACACCTTC. It specifies CASSLGRGGGYTF.

This clonotype came up a few times. The V call is TRBV6-1, the J call TRBJ2-5; D possibly uses TRBD1 or TRBD2 (5 bases each). Germline CDR1 MNHNS, CDR2 SASEGT. V lost 3 bases to trimming and J lost 5 bases, with 13 bases between them. The CDR3 length is 14 residues. The DNA of the CDR3 is TGTGCCAGCAGTGAGAGTCTAGGGGACGAGACCCAGTACTTC. Translation: CASSESLGDETQYF.

This chain joins TRBV20-1 and TRBJ2-5; D may be TRBD1 (6 bases). The germline gives CDR1 DFQATT, CDR2 SNEGSKA (reference sequence). V was cut by 5 bases and J by 4 bases, with 14 bases left in between. This CDR3 contains 13 residues. CDR3 sequence (DNA): TGCAGTGCTGCCACAGGGTTTGGAGAGACCCAGTACTTC. Translation: CSAATGFGETQYF.

CDR3 bases: TGCAGTGCCCGACAGGGGGCAAATCAGCCCCAGCATTTT. Its protein is CSARQGANQPQHF. The chain combines TRBV20-1 with TRBJ1-5, with TRBD1 identical over 10 bases. After removal of 6 bases from V and 4 bases from J, the junction contained 3 bases not matched to a gene. Per germline, CDR1 DFQATT and CDR2 SNEGSKA (reference sequence). This CDR3 contains 13 residues.

This chain uses TRBV5-1 with TRBJ2-3; 9 bases align to TRBD1. This CDR3 has 14 amino acids. Germline V gene data show CDR1 as SGHRS and CDR2 as YFSETQ. V trimming: 4 bases; J trimming: 6 bases; junction bases outside the gene matches: 6. The CDR3 DNA reads TGCGCCAGCAGCCCGGGACAGGGTTGGGATACGCAGTATTTT. The encoded protein is CASSPGQGWDTQYF.

The V call is TRBV18, the J call TRBJ2-5; TRBD2 is a possible D gene (7 bases). The V gene lost 2 bases and the J gene lost 5 bases, with 15 bases spanning the gap. The CDR3 is made up of 15 amino acids. Germline CDR1 is KGHSH and CDR2 is LQKENI. The CDR3 sequence: CASSPLGGRRETQYF. The CDR3 DNA is TGTGCCAGCTCACCATTGGGGGGGCGTCGGGAGACCCAGTACTTC. Combining the CDR3 with reference TRBV18 and TRBJ2-5 gives the whole variable domain NAGVMQNPRHLVRRRGQEARLRCSPMKGHSHVYWYRQLPEEGLKFMVYLQKENIIDESGMPKERFSAEFPKEGPSILRIQQVVRGDSAAYFCASSPLGGRRETQYFGPGTRLLVL.

The sample holds a few counts of this clonotype. An end of the junction does not agree with germline; a read error may underlie this. This chain links TRBV20-1 with TRBJ2-5; TRBD1 matches at 9 bases. From germline, CDR1 is DFQATT and CDR2 SNEGSKA (reference sequence). The CDR3 sequence is 14 residues long. The CDR3 is CSAKQGARVEAQYF. CDR3 coding DNA: TGCAGTGCTAAACAGGGGGCAAGGGTAGAGGCCCAGTACTTC.

This chain links TRBV27 with TRBJ2-3, with 8 bases identical to TRBD2. Trimming cost V 8 bases and J 11 bases; bases outside gene matches: 12. The CDR3 consists of 13 residues. The germline gives CDR1 MNHEY, CDR2 SMNVEV (reference sequence). CDR3 sequence reads: CASGLGSGGKQYF. The CDR3, as DNA: TGTGCCAGCGGGTTGGGGAGCGGGGGAAAGCAGTATTTT.

This clonotype turned up a few times. At one end, the junction sequence differs from germline, possibly due to a read error. V is TRBV20-1 and J is TRBJ2-7; 7 bases align to TRBD1. The CDR3 length is 12 residues. Germline assignment: CDR1 DFQATT and CDR2 SNEGSKA (reference sequence). The CDR3 DNA follows: TGCAGTGTAGACAGGGCCTCCTACGAGCGGTACTTC. Translated: CSVDRASYERYF.

The chain employs TRBV4-3 and TRBJ2-7; tentatively, D is TRBD1 (5 bases). The CDR3 length is 15 residues. Trimming took 0 bases from V and 2 from J, leaving 11 bases between them. Looked up from germline, CDR1 is LGHNA and CDR2 is YSLEER. The DNA for the CDR3 is TGCGCCAGCAGCCAAGATGGGTGGGGCCCCTACGAGCAGTACTTC. It specifies CASSQDGWGPYEQYF.

The rearrangement uses TRBV11-3 and TRBJ2-1; D is unclear. V shed 9 bases and J shed 1 base, with 7 bases lying between them. The CDR3 contains 12 residues. From germline, CDR1 is SGHNT and CDR2 YENEEA. The CDR3 spells CARILSYNEQFF. DNA of the CDR3: TGTGCCAGGATTTTGTCCTACAATGAGCAGTTCTTC. The full variable domain, completed using reference TRBV11-3 and TRBJ2-1, is EAGVVQSPRYKIIEKKQPVAFWCNPISGHNTLYWYLQNLGQGPELLIRYENEEAVDDSQLPKDRFSAERLKGVDSTLKIQPAELGDSAVYLCARILSYNEQFFGPGTRLTVL.

This clonotype was observed once. The chain is built from TRBV6-1 and TRBJ1-5; a possible D gene is TRBD1 (5 bases). V was pared by 3 bases and J by 4 bases, with 10 bases between. The germline V gene encodes CDR1 MNHNS and CDR2 SASEGT. CDR3 length: 14 residues. The CDR3 DNA sequence: TGTGCCAGCAGTGAGATGGGGGTTAATCAGCCCCAGCATTTT. Its translation: CASSEMGVNQPQHF.

The gene calls are TRBV6-5 and TRBJ1-5; D gene uncertain. Trimming stripped 10 bases from V and 4 bases from J, with 8 bases between. CDR3 length: 11 residues. CDR1 and CDR2 from the germline V gene are MNHEY and SVGAGI. The CDR3 here is CATGVNQPQHF. The DNA for the CDR3 is TGTGCCACCGGGGTGAATCAGCCCCAGCATTTT.

This clonotype was recorded a few times. The J gene is TRBJ2-5, the V gene TRBV6-2 or TRBV6-3; D not resolved. This CDR3 has 13 amino acids. The ends were cut back, 5 bases at V and 5 bases at J, with 12 bases in the middle. Germline V gives CDR1 MNHEY, CDR2 SVGEGT. The CDR3 reads CASSVSARETQYF. CDR3 nucleotide sequence: TGTGCCAGCAGTGTCTCGGCGCGGGAGACCCAGTACTTC.

This rearrangement joins TRBV18 to TRBJ1-5; no clear D. V lost 3 bases and J 5 bases, leaving 5 bases between the germline ends. The CDR3 covers 12 residues. Germline V gene lookup returns CDR1 KGHSH and CDR2 LQKENI. CDR3 protein: CASSPTDQPQHF. The CDR3 DNA reads TGTGCCAGCTCACCCACGGATCAGCCCCAGCATTTT. Looking up the rest from reference TRBV18 and TRBJ1-5 gives the full variable domain: NAGVMQNPRHLVRRRGQEARLRCSPMKGHSHVYWYRQLPEEGLKFMVYLQKENIIDESGMPKERFSAEFPKEGPSILRIQQVVRGDSAAYFCASSPTDQPQHFGDGTRLSIL.

Worth noting for this clonotype: Lacking the conserved final phenylalanine or tryptophan, this CDR3 likely reflects a read error. The rearrangement joins TRBV7-2 to TRBJ2-5, with D perhaps TRBD1 (5 bases). Germline CDR1 SGHTA, CDR2 FQGNSA. CDR3 length: 11 residues. V was cut by 7 bases and J by 11 bases, with 14 bases left in between. DNA for the CDR3: TGTGCCAGCACCCTGGGGCGTCAGCAGTACTCC. This sequence encodes CASTLGRQQYS.

The chain couples TRBV12-3 or TRBV12-4 to TRBJ1-5; unclear D gene. This CDR3 spans 15 amino acids. The V end lost 6 bases, the J end lost 1 base, and 13 bases lay between the germline ends. Here the CDR3 DNA reads TGTGCCAGCAGCCCGACCGTGGGGAGCAATCAGCCCCAGCATTTT. Its protein is CASSPTVGSNQPQHF.

This sequence joins TRBV6-2 or TRBV6-3 and TRBJ1-2; D is possibly TRBD1 (6 bases). The germline V gene encodes CDR1 MNHEY and CDR2 SVGEGT. The CDR3 totals 12 residues. V lost 7 bases, J lost 8 bases, and 14 bases lay in between. CDR3 region: CASTNPGEGYTF. The CDR3 nucleotides read TGTGCCAGCACCAACCCAGGGGAAGGCTACACCTTC.